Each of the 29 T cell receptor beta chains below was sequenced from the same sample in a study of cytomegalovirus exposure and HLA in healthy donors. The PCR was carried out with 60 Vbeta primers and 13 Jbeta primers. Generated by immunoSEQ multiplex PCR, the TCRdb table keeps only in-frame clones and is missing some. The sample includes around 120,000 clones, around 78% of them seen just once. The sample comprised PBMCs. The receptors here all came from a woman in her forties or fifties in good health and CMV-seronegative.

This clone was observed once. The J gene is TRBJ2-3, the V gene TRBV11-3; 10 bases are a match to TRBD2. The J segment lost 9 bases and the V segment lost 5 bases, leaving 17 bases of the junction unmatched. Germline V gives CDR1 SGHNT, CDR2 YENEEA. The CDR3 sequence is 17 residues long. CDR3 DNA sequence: TGTGCCAGCAGCCCCCAGATTAGCGGGAGGCCAGGGGGCACGCAGTATTTT. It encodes CASSPQISGRPGGTQYF.

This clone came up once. The DNA of the CDR3 is TGTGCCTGGTCAGAGAGGGCGCAGAACACTGAAGCTTTCTTT. It yields the protein CAWSERAQNTEAFF. The rearrangement links TRBV30 to TRBJ1-1; D not resolved. Trimming took off 5 bases at V and 1 base at J, with 14 bases between the two ends. Looked up from germline, CDR1 is GTSNPN and CDR2 is SVGIG (reference sequence). The CDR3 totals 14 residues.

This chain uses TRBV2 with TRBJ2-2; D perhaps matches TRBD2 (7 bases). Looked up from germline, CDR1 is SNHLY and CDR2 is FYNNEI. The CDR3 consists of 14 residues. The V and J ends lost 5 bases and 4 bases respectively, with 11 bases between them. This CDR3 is CASSKGGGTGELFF. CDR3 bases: TGTGCCAGCAGTAAAGGGGGGGGCACCGGGGAGCTGTTTTTT.

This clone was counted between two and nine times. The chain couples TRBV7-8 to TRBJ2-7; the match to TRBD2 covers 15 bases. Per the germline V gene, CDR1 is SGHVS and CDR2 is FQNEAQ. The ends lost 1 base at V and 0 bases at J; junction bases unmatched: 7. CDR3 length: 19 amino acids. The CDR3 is CASSLGGLAGGPISYEQYV. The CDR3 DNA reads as TGTGCCAGCAGCTTAGGTGGACTAGCGGGAGGGCCTATCTCCTACGAGCAGTACGTC.

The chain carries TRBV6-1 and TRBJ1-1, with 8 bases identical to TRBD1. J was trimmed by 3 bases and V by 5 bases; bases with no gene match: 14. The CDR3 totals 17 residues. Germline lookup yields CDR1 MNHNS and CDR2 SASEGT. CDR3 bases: TGTGCCAGCAGTCAAGGCCGCCAGGGGGCGGGTCACACTGAAGCTTTCTTT. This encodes CASSQGRQGAGHTEAFF.

The DNA for the CDR3 is TGCGCCAGCAGTCAGATTCGTATGGAAAAACTGTTTTTT. It yields the protein CASSQIRMEKLFF. V usage is TRBV4-1 and J usage is TRBJ1-4; no clear D gene. The CDR3 loop spans 13 amino acids. V was clipped by 6 bases and J by 8 bases, with 13 bases between them. Germline CDR1 is MGHRA and CDR2 is YSYEKL.

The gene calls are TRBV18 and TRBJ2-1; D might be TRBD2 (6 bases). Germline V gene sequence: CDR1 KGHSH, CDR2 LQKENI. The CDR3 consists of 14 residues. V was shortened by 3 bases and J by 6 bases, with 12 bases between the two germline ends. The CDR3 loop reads CASSPTSGRNEQFF. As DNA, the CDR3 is TGTGCCAGCTCACCGACTAGTGGACGCAATGAGCAGTTCTTC. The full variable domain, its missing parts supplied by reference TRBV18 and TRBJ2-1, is NAGVMQNPRHLVRRRGQEARLRCSPMKGHSHVYWYRQLPEEGLKFMVYLQKENIIDESGMPKERFSAEFPKEGPSILRIQQVVRGDSAAYFCASSPTSGRNEQFFGPGTRLTVL.

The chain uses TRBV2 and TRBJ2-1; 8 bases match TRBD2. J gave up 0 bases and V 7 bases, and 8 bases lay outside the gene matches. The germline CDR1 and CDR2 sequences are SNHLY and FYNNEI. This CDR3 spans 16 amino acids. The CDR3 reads CASKRDREGSYNEQFF. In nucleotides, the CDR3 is TGTGCCAGCAAAAGGGACCGGGAGGGCTCCTACAATGAGCAGTTCTTC.

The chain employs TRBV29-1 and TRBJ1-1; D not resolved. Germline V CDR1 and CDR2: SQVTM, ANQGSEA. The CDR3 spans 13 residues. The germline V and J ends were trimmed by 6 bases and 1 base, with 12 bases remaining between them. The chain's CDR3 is CSVATEKNTEAFF. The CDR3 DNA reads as TGCAGCGTGGCGACGGAGAAGAACACTGAAGCTTTCTTT.

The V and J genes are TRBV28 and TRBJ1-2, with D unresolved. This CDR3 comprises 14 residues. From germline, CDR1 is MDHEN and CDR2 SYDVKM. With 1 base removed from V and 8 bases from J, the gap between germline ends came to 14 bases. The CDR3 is CASSLSAISGGYTF. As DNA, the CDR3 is TGTGCCAGCAGTTTATCCGCTATCTCCGGGGGCTACACCTTC.

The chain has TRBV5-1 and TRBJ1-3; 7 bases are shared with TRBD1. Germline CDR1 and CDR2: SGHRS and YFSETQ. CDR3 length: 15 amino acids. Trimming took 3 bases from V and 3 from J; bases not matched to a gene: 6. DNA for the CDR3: TGCGCCAGCAGCTCGACAGGGAATGTTGGAAACACCATATATTTT. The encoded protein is CASSSTGNVGNTIYF. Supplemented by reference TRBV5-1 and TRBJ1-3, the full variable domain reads KAGVTQTPRYLIKTRGQQVTLSCSPISGHRSVSWYQQTPGQGLQFLFEYFSETQRNKGNFPGRFSGRQFSNSRSEMNVSTLELGDSALYLCASSSTGNVGNTIYFGEGSWLTVV.

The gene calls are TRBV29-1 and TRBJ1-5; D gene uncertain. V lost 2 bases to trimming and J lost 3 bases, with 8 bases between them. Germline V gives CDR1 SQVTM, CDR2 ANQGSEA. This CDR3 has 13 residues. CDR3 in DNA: TGCAGCGTTGAATTAGCGGTCAATCAGCCCCAGCATTTT. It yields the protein CSVELAVNQPQHF.

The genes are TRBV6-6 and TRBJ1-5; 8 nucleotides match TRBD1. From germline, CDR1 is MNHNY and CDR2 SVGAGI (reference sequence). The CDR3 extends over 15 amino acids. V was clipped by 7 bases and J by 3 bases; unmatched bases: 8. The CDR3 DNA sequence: TGTGCCAGCACGAGAACAGGGGGATCCAATCAGCCCCAGCATTTT. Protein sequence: CASTRTGGSNQPQHF.

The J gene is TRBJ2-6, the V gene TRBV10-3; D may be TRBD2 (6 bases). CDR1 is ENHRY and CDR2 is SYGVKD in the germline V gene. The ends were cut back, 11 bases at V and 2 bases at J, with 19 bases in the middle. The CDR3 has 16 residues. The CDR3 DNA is TGTGCCGCGGGGATTGAGGGATTTACTGGGGCCAACGTCCTGACTTTC. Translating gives CAAGIEGFTGANVLTF.

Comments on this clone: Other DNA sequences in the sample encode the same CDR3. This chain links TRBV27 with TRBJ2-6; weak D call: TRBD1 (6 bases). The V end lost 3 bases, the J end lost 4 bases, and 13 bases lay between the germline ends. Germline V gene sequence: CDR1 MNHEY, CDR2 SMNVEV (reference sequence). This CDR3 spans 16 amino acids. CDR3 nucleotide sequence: TGTGCCAGCAGTTTGACGCAGGGGACCGGGGCCAACGTCCTGACTTTC. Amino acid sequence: CASSLTQGTGANVLTF.

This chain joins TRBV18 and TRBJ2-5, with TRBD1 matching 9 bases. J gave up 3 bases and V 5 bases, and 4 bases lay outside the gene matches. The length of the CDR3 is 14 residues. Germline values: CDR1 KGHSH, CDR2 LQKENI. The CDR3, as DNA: TGTGCCAGCTCATCAAGGGACAGGGAAGAGACCCAGTACTTC. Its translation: CASSSRDREETQYF.

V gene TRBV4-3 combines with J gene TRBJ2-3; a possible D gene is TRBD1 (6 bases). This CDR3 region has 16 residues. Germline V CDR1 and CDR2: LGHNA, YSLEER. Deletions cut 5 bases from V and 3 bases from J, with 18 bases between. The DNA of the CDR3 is TGCGCCAGCAGCAAAGGCCCCGACAGGTTAACAGATACGCAGTATTTT. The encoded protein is CASSKGPDRLTDTQYF.

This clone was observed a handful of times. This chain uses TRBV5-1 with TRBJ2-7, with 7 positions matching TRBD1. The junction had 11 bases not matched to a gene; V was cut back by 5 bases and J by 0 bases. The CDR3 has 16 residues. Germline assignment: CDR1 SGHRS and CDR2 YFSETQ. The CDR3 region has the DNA TGCGCCAGCAGGCCCCCCGGCCGGGACAGCTCCTACGAGCAGTACTTC. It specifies CASRPPGRDSSYEQYF.

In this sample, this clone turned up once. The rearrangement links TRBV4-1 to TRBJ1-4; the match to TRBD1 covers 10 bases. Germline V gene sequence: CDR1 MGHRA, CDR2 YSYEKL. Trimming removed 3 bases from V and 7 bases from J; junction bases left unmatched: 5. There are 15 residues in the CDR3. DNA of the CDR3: TGCGCCAGCAGCCACTCCGGGACAGGGGTTGAAAAACTGTTTTTT. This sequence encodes CASSHSGTGVEKLFF.

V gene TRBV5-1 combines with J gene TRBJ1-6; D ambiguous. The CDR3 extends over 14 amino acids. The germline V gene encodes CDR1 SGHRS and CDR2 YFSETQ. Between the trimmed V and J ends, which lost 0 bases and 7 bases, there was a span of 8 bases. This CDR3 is CASSLGAGNSPLHF. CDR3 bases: TGCGCCAGCAGCTTGGGCGCGGGAAATTCACCCCTCCACTTT.

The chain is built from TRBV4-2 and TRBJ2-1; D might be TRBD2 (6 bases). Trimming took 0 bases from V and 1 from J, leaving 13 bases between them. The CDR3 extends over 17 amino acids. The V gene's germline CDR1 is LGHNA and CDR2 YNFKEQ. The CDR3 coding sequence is TGTGCCAGCAGCCAAGATTTAGAGGGACTGTCCTACAATGAGCAGTTCTTC. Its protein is CASSQDLEGLSYNEQFF.

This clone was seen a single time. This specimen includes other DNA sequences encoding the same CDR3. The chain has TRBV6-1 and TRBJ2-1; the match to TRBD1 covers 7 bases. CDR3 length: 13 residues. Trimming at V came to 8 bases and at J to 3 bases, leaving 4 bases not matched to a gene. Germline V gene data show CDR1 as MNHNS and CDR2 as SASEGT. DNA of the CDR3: TGTGCCAGCTCGAGGGACAGCTACAATGAGCAGTTCTTC. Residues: CASSRDSYNEQFF.

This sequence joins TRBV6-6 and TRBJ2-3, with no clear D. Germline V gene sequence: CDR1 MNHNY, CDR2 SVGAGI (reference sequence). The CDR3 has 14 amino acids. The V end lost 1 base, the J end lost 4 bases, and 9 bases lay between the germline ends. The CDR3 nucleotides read TGTGCCAGCAGTTACTATGCGAGGTCAGATACGCAGTATTTT. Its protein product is CASSYYARSDTQYF.

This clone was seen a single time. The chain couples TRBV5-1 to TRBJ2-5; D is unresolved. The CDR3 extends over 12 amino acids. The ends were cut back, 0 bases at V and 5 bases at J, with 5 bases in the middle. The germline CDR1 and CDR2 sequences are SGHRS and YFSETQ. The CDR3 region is CASSLVSETQYF. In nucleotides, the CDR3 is TGCGCCAGCAGCTTGGTTAGCGAGACCCAGTACTTC.

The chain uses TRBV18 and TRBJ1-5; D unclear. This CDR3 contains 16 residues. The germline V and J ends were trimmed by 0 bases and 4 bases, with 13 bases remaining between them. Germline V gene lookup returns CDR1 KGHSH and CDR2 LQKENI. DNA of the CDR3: TGTGCCAGCTCACCACCGCGAAGTATCGGTAATCAGCCCCAGCATTTT. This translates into CASSPPRSIGNQPQHF.

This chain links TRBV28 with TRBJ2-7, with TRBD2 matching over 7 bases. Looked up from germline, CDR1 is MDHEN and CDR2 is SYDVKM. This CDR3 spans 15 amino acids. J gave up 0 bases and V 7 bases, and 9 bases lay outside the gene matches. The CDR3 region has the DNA TGTGCCAGCACGCCGGGAGGTGAAGTCTCCTACGAGCAGTACTTC. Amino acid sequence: CASTPGGEVSYEQYF.

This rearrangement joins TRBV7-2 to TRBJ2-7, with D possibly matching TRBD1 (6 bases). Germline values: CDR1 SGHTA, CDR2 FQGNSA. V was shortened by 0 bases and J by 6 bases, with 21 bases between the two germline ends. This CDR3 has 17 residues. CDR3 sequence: CASSLARDTGPYFEQYF. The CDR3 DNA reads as TGTGCCAGCAGCTTAGCTAGGGACACAGGACCCTACTTCGAGCAGTACTTC.

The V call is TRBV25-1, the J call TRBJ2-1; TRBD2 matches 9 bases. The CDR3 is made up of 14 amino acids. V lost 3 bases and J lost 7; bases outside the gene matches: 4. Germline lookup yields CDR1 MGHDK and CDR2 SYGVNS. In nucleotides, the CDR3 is TGTGCCAGCAGTGACCTTAGCGGGAGAAATGAGCAGTTCTTC. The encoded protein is CASSDLSGRNEQFF.

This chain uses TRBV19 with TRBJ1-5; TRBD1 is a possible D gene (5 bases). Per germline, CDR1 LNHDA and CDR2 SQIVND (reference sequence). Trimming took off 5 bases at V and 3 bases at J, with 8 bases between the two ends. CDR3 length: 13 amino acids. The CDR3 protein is CASSQGPNQPQHF. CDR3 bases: TGTGCCAGTAGTCAGGGTCCCAATCAGCCCCAGCATTTT.